The 9 T cell receptor beta chains given below trace back to one sample, sequenced in a study of response to subunit inactivated influenza vaccine. TCRdb used MiXCR to reprocess the RT-PCR reads, holding one entry per CDR3 protein. The sample yields fewer than 600,000 distinct CDR3 sequences, approximately 7.7% seen once. The sequencing here drew on PBMCs from blood, taken 23 to 25 months after vaccination. The receptors come from a man aged 50 to 69 who received an inactivated influenza vaccine.

On this clonotype: This could be a read error, since a much larger clone is one nucleotide away. CDR3 residues: CASSLMVFSDTQYF. The CDR3 DNA follows: TGTGCCAGCAGTTTAATGGTTTTCTCAGATACGCAGTATTTT. The gene calls are TRBV12-3 or TRBV12-4 and TRBJ2-3; no clear D. This CDR3 has 14 amino acids. Trimming removed 2 bases from V and 4 bases from J, with 10 bases in between.

The chain links TRBV15 to TRBJ2-7; D uncertain. Trimming removed 1 base at V and 2 bases at J, with 15 bases between. From germline, CDR1 is LNHNV and CDR2 YYDKDF (reference sequence). The CDR3 is 16 amino acids. CDR3 DNA sequence: TGTGCCACCAGCAGAGTGTCCCTCACTCATCCCTACGAGCAGTACTTC. This sequence encodes CATSRVSLTHPYEQYF.

This clonotype was seen only a few times. This chain connects TRBV4-2 to TRBJ2-1, with 9 bases lining up with TRBD2. Trimming cost V 0 bases and J 0 bases; bases outside gene matches: 0. The CDR3 is 16 residues long. Germline CDR1 and CDR2: LGHNA and YNFKEQ. CDR3 sequence: CASSQERGGSYNEQFF. As DNA, the CDR3 is TGTGCCAGCAGCCAAGAGCGGGGGGGCTCCTACAATGAGCAGTTCTTC.

This clonotype was seen a few times. This chain connects TRBV28 to TRBJ2-1; TRBD1 aligns across 9 bases. The CDR3 covers 14 residues. CDR1 and CDR2 from the germline V gene are MDHEN and SYDVKM. The ends lost 4 bases at V and 9 bases at J; junction bases unmatched: 7. This CDR3 reads CASSSYRGLGEQFF. CDR3 bases: TGTGCCAGCAGTTCTTACAGGGGGCTCGGTGAGCAGTTCTTC.

This clonotype was seen more than once but under ten times. The chain couples TRBV20-1 to TRBJ1-1, with TRBD1 as a possible D gene (5 bases). Trimming cost V 8 bases and J 4 bases, with 17 bases left between them. There are 13 residues in the CDR3. Germline-derived CDR1 and CDR2 are DFQATT and SNEGSKA (reference sequence). Here the CDR3 DNA reads TGCAGTTCGCCAGGCAGGGCGAGCACTGAAGCTTTCTTT. Protein product: CSSPGRASTEAFF.

The sample holds a few counts of this clonotype. The V gene is TRBV5-1, the J gene TRBJ2-3; TRBD2 matches 8 bases. CDR1 SGHRS and CDR2 YFSETQ come from the germline V gene. The V gene end was trimmed by 4 bases and the J gene end by 4 bases; junction bases not matched to a gene: 11. There are 16 residues in the CDR3. The CDR3 region has the DNA TGCGCCAGCAGCGGAGCGGGACTAGAGTTGCCAGATACGCAGTATTTT. Residues: CASSGAGLELPDTQYF.

This clonotype has a count of ten or more. V usage is TRBV20-1 and J usage is TRBJ2-7, with D possibly being TRBD1 (6 bases). The CDR3 totals 15 residues. Germline V lookup: CDR1 DFQATT, CDR2 SNEGSKA (reference sequence). V lost 0 bases, J lost 4 bases, and 16 bases lay in between. This chain's CDR3 is CSARDLLGTTYEQYF. CDR3 DNA: TGCAGTGCTAGAGACCTTCTTGGGACAACTTACGAGCAGTACTTC.

In this sample, this clonotype turned up many times. The chain combines TRBV4-1 with TRBJ2-2; 7 bases fit TRBD1. The CDR3 is made up of 15 amino acids. V trimming: 4 bases; J trimming: 4 bases; junction bases outside the gene matches: 6. Looked up from germline, CDR1 is MGHRA and CDR2 is YSYEKL. CDR3 sequence reads: CASSPGTVVTGELFF. DNA for the CDR3: TGCGCCAGCAGCCCCGGGACAGTGGTCACCGGGGAGCTGTTTTTT.

This clonotype was detected a few times. The chain carries TRBV7-2 and TRBJ2-3, with 8 bases that match TRBD2. V lost 5 bases, J lost 10 bases, and 5 bases stayed unmatched. The CDR3 contains 12 residues. Germline assignment: CDR1 SGHTA and CDR2 FQGNSA. In DNA, the CDR3 is TGTGCCAGCAGCACCCCGGGAGGGGCGCAGTATTTT. This codes for CASSTPGGAQYF.